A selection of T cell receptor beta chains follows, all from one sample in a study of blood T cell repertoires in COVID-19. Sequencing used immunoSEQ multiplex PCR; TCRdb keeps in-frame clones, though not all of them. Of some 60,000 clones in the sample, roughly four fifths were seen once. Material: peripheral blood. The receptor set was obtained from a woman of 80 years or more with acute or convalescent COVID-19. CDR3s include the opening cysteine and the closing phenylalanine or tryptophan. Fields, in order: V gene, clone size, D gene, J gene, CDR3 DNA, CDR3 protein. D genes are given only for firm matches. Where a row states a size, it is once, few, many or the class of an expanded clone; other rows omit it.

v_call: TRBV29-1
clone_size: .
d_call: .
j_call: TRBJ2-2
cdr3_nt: TGCAGCGTTGATGAGGGTTACACCGGGGAGCTGTTTTTT
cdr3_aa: CSVDEGYTGELFF

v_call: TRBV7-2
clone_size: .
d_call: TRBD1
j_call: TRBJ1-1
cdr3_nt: TGTGCCAGCAGCTACACACAGGGGCCAGCTTTCTTT
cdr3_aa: CASSYTQGPAFF

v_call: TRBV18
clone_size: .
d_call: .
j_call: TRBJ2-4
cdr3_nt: TGTGCCAGCTCACCGTCCTCAACTCAGGCCAACATTCAGTACTTC
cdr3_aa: CASSPSSTQANIQYF

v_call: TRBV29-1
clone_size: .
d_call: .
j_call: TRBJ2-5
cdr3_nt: TGCAGCGTTGAAGAGGGTCGAGGTAGCAAAGAGACCCAGTACTTC
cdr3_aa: CSVEEGRGSKETQYF

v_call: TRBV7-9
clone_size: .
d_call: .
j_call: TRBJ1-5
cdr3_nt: TGTGCCAGCAGCTTAGGAACAGCCAATCAGCCCCAGCATTTT
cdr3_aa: CASSLGTANQPQHF

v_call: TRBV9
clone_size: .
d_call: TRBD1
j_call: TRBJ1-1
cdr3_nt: TGTGCCAGCAGCGTAGCACAGGGGGGGATGAACACTGAAGCTTTCTTT
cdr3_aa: CASSVAQGGMNTEAFF

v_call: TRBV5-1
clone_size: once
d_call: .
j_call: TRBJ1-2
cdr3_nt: TGCGCCAGCAGCTTGGGGACAGTCCTCTCCTATGGCTACACCTTC
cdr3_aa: CASSLGTVLSYGYTF

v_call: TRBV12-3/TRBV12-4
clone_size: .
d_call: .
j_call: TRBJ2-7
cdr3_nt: TGTGCCAGCAGTTTATCCCTGACTAGACGTCTGTACTTC
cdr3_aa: CASSLSLTRRLYF

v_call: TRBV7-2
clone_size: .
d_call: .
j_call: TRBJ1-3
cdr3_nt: TGTGCCAGCAGCATGACCCGACAGGGAAACACCATATATTTT
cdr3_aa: CASSMTRQGNTIYF

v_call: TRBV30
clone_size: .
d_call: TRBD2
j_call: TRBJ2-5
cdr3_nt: TGTGCCTGGAGCCCTACCGGACTAGCGGGGGAGACCCAGTACTTC
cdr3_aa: CAWSPTGLAGETQYF

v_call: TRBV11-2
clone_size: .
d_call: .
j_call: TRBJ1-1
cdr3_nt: TGTGCCAGCAGCTGGGAGGCAGGGAGGGGCACTGAAGCTTTCTTT
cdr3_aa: CASSWEAGRGTEAFF

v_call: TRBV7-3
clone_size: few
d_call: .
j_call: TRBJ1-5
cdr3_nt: TGTGCCAGCAGCTTAACTGGGGCTAGCAATCAGCCCCAGCATTTT
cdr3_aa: CASSLTGASNQPQHF

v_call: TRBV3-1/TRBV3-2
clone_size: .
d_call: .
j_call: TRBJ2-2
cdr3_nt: TGTGCCAGCGGTAGACAGGCGGAATCCGGGGAGCTGTTTTTT
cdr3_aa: CASGRQAESGELFF

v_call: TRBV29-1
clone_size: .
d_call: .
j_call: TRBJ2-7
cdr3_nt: TGCAGCGTTGCGGACAACCCCTACGAGCAGTACTTC
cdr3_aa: CSVADNPYEQYF

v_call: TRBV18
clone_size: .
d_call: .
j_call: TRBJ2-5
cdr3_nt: TGTGCCAGCTCCCAGGGGACACTTGAGACCCAGTACTTC
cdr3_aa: CASSQGTLETQYF

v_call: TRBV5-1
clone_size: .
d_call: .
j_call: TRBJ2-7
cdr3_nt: TGCGCCAGCAGCCTCAGGGCTGGGTACGAGCAGTACTTC
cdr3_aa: CASSLRAGYEQYF

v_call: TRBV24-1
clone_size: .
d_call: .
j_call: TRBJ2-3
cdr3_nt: TGTGCCACCAGTGATTTCTCAGGGGAAGGGACAGATACGCAGTATTTT
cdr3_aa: CATSDFSGEGTDTQYF

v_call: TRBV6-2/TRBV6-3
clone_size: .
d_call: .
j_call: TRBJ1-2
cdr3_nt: TGTGCCAGCAGTGCCCAGGGGTATGGCTACACCTTC
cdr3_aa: CASSAQGYGYTF

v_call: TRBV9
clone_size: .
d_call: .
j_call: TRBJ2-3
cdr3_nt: TGTGCCAGCAGCGTCCTTAGTCTTAGCACAGATACGCAGTATTTT
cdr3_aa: CASSVLSLSTDTQYF

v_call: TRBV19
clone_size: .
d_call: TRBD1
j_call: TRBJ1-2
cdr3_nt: TGTGCCAGTAGTATACGACAGGGTTCCTATGGCTACACCTTC
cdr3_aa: CASSIRQGSYGYTF

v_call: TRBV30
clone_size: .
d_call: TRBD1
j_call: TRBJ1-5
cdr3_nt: TGTGCCTGGAGTGTTAAACAGGGGCCAAATCAGCCCCAGCATTTT
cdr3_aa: CAWSVKQGPNQPQHF

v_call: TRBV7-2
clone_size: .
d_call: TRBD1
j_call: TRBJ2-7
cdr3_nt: TGTGCCAGCAGCCCATGGGACAGGAGCGGCTACGAGCAGTACTTC
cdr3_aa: CASSPWDRSGYEQYF

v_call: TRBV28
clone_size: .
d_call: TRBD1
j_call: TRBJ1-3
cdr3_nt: TGTGCCAGCAGACTCGGGACAGCCGGAAACACCATATATTTT
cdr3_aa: CASRLGTAGNTIYF

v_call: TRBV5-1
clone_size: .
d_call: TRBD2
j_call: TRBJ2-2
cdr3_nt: TGCGCCAGCAGCTCGTCTAGCGGGGGGAACACCGGGGAGCTGTTTTTT
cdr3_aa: CASSSSSGGNTGELFF

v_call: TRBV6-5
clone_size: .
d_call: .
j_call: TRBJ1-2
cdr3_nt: TGTGCCAGCACCCGGGACTTTTCGGGCTATGGCTACACCTTC
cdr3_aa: CASTRDFSGYGYTF

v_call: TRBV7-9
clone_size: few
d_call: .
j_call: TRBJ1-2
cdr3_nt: TGTGCCAGCAGCTTATTTTCGGTAGGGAGGGGTGATACCTTC
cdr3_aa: CASSLFSVGRGDTF

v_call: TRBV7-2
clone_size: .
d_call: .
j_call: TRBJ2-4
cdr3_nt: TGTGCCAGCAGCTTAGACGGGGGAGTAGCCAAAAACATTCAGTACTTC
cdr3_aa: CASSLDGGVAKNIQYF

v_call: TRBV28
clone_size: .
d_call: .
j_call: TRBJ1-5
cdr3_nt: TGTGCCAGCAGCCCTACACAGGCCGCGGGCAATCAGCCCCAGCATTTT
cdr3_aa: CASSPTQAAGNQPQHF

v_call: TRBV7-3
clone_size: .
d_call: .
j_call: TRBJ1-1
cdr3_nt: TGTGCCAGCAGCGGCAGGGTTGGCACTGAAGCTTTCTTT
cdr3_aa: CASSGRVGTEAFF

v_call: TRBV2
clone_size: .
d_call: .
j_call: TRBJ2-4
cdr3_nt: TGTGCCAGCAGTGGGAGGTTTCTTGGGATTCAGTACTTC
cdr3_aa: CASSGRFLGIQYF

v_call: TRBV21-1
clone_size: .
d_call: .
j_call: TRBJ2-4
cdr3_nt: TGTGCCAGCAGCAATGAACACCTAGCCAAAAACATTCAGTACTTC
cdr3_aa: CASSNEHLAKNIQYF

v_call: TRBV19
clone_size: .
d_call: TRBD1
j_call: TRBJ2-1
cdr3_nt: TGTGCCAGTAGCGGACAGGGGGCGTACAATGAGCAGTTCTTC
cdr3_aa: CASSGQGAYNEQFF